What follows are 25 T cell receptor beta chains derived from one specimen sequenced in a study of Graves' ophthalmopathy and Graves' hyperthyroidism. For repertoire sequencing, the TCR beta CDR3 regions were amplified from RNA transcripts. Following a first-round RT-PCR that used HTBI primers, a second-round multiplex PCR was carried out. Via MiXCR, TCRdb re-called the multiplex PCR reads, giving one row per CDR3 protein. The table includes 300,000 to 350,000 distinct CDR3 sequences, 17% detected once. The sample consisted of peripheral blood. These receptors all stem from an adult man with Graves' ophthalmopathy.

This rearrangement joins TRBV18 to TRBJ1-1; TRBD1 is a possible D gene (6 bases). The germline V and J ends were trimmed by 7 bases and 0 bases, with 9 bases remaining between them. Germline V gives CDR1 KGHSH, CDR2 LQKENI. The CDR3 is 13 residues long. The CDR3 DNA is TGTGCCAGCTTGGGGGGCTTGAACACTGAAGCTTTCTTT. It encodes CASLGGLNTEAFF.

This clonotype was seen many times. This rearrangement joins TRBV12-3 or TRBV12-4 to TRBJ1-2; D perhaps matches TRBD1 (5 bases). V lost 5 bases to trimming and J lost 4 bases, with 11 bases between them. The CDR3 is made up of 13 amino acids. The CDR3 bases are TGTGCCAGCAGTCTAACAGGCCCCTATGGCTACACCTTC. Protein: CASSLTGPYGYTF.

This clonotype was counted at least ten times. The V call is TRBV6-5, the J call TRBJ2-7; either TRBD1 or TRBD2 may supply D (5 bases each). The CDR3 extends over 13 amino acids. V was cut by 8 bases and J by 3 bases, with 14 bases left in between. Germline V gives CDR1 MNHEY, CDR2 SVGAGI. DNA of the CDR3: TGTGCCAGCGCCCACCGGGGCAACTACGAGCAGTACTTC. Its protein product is CASAHRGNYEQYF.

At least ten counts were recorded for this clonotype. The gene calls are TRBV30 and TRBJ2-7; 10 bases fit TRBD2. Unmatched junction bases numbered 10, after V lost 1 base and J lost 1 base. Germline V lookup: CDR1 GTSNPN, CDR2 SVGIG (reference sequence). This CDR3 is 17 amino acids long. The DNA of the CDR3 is TGTGCCTGGAGTGCCGGGACTAGCGATGAACCATCCTACGAGCAGTACTTC. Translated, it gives CAWSAGTSDEPSYEQYF.

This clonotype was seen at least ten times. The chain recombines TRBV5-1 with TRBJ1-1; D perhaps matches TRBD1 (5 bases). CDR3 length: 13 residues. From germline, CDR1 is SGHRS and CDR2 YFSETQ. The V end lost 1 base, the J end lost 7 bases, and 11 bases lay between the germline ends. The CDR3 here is CASSLTGPREAFF. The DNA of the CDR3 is TGCGCCAGCAGCTTGACAGGTCCCCGTGAAGCTTTCTTT.

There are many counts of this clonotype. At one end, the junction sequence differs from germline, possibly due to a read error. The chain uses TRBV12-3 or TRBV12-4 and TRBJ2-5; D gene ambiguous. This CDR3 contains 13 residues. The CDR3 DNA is TGTGCCAGCAGTTTGCACGACCAAGGGACCCAGTACTTC. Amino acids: CASSLHDQGTQYF.

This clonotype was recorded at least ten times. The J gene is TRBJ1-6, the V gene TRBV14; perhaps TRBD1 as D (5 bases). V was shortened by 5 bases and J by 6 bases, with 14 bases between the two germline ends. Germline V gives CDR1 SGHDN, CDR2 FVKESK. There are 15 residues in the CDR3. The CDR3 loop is CASSIGGAGNSPLHF. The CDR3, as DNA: TGTGCCAGCAGCATCGGAGGGGCAGGTAATTCACCCCTCCACTTT.

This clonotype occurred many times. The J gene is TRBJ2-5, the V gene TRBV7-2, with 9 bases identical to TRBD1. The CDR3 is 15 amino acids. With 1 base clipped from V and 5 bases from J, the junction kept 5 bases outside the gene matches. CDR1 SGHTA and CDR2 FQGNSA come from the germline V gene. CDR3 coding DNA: TGTGCCAGCAGCTTAGTGGGGACAGGGTGGGAGACCCAGTACTTC. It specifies CASSLVGTGWETQYF.

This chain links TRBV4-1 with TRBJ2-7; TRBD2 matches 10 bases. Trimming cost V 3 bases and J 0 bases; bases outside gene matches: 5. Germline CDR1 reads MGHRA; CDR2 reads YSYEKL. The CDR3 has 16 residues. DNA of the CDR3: TGCGCCAGCAGCCAGTCACTAGCGGGGAGCTCCTACGAGCAGTACTTC. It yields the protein CASSQSLAGSSYEQYF.

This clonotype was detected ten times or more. The CDR3 region has the DNA TGCAGTGCCCAACAGGGATATGGCTACACCTTC. Amino acids: CSAQQGYGYTF. The J gene is TRBJ1-2, the V gene TRBV20-1, with a possible D match to TRBD1 (6 bases). The V gene's germline CDR1 is DFQATT and CDR2 SNEGSKA (reference sequence). V lost 6 bases, J lost 5 bases, and 10 bases lay in between. This CDR3 comprises 11 residues.

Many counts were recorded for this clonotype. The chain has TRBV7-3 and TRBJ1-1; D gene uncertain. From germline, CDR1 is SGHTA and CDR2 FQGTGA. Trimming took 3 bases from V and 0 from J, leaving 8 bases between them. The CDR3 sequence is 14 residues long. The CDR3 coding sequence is TGTGCCAGCAGCTTGACTAACATGAACACTGAAGCTTTCTTT. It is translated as CASSLTNMNTEAFF.

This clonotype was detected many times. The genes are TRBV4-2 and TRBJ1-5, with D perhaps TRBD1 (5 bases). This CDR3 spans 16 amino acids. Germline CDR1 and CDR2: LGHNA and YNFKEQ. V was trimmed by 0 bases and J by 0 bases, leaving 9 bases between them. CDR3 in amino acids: CASSQEGPNSNQPQHF. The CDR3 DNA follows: TGTGCCAGCAGCCAAGAGGGACCTAATAGCAATCAGCCCCAGCATTTT.

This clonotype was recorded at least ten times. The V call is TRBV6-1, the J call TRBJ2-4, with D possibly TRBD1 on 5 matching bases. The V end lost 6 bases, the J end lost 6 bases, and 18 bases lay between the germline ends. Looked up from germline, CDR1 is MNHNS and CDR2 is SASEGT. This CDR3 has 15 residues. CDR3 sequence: CASRNRIGDGNIQYF. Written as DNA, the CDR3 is TGTGCCAGCAGGAACCGCATAGGGGATGGAAACATTCAGTACTTC.

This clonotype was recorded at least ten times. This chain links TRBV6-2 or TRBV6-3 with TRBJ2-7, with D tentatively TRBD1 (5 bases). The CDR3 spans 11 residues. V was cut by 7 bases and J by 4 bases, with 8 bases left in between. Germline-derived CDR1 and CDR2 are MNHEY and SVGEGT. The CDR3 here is CASTYRYEQYF. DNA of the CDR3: TGTGCCAGCACCTACAGGTACGAGCAGTACTTC.

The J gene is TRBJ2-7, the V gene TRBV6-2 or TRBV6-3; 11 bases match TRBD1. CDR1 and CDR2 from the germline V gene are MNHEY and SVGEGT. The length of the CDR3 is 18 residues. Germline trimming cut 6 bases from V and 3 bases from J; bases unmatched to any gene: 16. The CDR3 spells CASRPPLGTGGGGYEQYF. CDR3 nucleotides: TGTGCCAGCAGGCCCCCTCTTGGGACAGGGGGGGGGGGCTACGAGCAGTACTTC.

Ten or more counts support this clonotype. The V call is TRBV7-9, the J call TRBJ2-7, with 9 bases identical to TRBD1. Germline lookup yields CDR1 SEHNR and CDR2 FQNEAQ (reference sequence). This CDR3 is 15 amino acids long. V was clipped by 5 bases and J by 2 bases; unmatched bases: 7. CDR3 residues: CASSEQGARPYEQYF. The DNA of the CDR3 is TGTGCCAGCAGCGAACAGGGGGCCCGCCCCTACGAGCAGTACTTC.

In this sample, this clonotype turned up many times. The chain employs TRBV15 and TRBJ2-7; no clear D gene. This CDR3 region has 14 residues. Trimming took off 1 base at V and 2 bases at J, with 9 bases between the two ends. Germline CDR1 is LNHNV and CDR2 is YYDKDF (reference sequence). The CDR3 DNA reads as TGTGCCACCAGCAGAGTTGGCGGAGCCTACGAGCAGTACTTC. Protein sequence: CATSRVGGAYEQYF.

CDR3 DNA: TGTGCCAGCAGTCTCGTAGTCAGGGGGCGTCAGCCCCAGCATTTT. Encoded protein: CASSLVVRGRQPQHF. This chain links TRBV6-1 with TRBJ1-5, with TRBD1 identical over 8 bases. Germline CDR1 and CDR2: MNHNS and SASEGT. The V gene end was trimmed by 5 bases and the J gene end by 6 bases; junction bases not matched to a gene: 9. The length of the CDR3 is 15 residues.

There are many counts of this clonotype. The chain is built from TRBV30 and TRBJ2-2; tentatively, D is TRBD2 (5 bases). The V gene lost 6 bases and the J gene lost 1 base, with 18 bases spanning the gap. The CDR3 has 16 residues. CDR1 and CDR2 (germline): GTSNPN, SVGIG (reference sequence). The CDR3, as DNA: TGTGCCTGCCCGTTTGTTGGGAGAGGGAACACCGGGGAGCTGTTTTTT. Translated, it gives CACPFVGRGNTGELFF.

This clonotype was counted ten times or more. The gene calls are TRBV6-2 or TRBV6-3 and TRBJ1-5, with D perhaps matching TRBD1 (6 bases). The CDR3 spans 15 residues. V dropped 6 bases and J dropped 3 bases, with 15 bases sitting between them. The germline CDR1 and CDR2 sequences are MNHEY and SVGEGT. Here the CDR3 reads CASRPTTGFNQPQHF. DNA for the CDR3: TGTGCCAGCAGACCCACTACAGGGTTCAATCAGCCCCAGCATTTT.

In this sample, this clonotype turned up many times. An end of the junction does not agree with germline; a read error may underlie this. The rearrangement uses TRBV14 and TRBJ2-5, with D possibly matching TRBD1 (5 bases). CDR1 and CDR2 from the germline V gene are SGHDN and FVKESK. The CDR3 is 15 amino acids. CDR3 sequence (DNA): TGTACCAGCAGCCCAGATCTAGGGGCGGAAGGGACCCAGTACTTC. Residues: CTSSPDLGAEGTQYF.

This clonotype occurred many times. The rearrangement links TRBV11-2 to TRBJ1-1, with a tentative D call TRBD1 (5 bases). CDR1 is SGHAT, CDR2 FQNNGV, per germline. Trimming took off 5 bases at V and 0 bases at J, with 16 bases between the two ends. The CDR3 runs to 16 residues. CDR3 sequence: CASSQGTALMNTEAFF. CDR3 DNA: TGTGCCAGCAGCCAAGGGACGGCCCTTATGAACACTGAAGCTTTCTTT.

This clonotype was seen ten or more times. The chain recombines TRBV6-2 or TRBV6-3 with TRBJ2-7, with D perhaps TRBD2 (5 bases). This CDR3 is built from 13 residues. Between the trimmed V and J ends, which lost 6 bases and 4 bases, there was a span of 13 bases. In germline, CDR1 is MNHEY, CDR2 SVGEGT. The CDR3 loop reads CASSPGIGYEQYF. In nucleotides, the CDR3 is TGTGCCAGCAGCCCGGGGATAGGGTACGAGCAGTACTTC.

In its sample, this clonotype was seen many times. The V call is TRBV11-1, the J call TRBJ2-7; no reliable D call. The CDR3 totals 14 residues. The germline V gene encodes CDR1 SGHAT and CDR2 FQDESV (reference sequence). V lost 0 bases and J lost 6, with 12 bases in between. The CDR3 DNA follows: TGTGCCAGCAGCTTAGCCGGACGGCTCACCGAGCAGTACTTC. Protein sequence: CASSLAGRLTEQYF.

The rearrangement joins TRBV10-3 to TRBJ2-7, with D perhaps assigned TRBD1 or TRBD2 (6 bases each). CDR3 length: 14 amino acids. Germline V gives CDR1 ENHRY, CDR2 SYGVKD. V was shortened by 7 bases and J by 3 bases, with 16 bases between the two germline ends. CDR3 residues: CAITKGGVGYEQYF. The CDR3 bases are TGTGCCATCACCAAGGGGGGAGTGGGCTACGAGCAGTACTTC.